What follows is one TCR beta chain and its context. The antigen is unknown. The sample is drawn from a study of blood T cells in healthy people across ages. It was with a sample-barcoded 5' primer and a J-beta primer mix that a second PCR of about 6 to 12 cycles was run. Each CDR3 protein is one row after TCRdb ran MiXCR on the 5' RACE reads. The repertoire includes some 940,000 distinct CDR3 sequences, 25% to 30% of them detected once, and roughly 10% sits in the top ten. Trimming shortened V by 2 bases and J by 0 bases, and 12 bases separated the two germline ends. The CDR3 has 17 amino acids. Germline V lookup: CDR1 SGDLS, CDR2 YYNGEE. Study-level results: Older individuals had lower TCR beta diversity per million T cells (the decline was roughly linear). Researchers report that TCR beta diversity correlated strongly with naive T cell percentage.

There were at least 6 micrograms of total RNA extracted from every sample. This sample also appeared in a second study, on T cells of mothers and their children.

This clonotype originated in a woman aged 35 to 49 in good health. Sequenced input: blood. The V gene is TRBV9, the J gene TRBJ1-6; D is unresolved. CDR3 DNA sequence: TGTGCCAGCAGCGTGGAGGCGGTAAGCTCCTATAATTCACCCCTCCACTTT. Amino acids: CASSVEAVSSYNSPLHF. Using reference TRBV9 and TRBJ1-6 for the parts outside the CDR3, the full variable domain is DSGVTQTPKHLITATGQRVTLRCSPRSGDLSVYWYQQSLDQGLQFLIQYYNGEERAKGNILERFSAQQFPDLHSELNLSSLELGDSALYFCASSVEAVSSYNSPLHFGNGTRLTVT.